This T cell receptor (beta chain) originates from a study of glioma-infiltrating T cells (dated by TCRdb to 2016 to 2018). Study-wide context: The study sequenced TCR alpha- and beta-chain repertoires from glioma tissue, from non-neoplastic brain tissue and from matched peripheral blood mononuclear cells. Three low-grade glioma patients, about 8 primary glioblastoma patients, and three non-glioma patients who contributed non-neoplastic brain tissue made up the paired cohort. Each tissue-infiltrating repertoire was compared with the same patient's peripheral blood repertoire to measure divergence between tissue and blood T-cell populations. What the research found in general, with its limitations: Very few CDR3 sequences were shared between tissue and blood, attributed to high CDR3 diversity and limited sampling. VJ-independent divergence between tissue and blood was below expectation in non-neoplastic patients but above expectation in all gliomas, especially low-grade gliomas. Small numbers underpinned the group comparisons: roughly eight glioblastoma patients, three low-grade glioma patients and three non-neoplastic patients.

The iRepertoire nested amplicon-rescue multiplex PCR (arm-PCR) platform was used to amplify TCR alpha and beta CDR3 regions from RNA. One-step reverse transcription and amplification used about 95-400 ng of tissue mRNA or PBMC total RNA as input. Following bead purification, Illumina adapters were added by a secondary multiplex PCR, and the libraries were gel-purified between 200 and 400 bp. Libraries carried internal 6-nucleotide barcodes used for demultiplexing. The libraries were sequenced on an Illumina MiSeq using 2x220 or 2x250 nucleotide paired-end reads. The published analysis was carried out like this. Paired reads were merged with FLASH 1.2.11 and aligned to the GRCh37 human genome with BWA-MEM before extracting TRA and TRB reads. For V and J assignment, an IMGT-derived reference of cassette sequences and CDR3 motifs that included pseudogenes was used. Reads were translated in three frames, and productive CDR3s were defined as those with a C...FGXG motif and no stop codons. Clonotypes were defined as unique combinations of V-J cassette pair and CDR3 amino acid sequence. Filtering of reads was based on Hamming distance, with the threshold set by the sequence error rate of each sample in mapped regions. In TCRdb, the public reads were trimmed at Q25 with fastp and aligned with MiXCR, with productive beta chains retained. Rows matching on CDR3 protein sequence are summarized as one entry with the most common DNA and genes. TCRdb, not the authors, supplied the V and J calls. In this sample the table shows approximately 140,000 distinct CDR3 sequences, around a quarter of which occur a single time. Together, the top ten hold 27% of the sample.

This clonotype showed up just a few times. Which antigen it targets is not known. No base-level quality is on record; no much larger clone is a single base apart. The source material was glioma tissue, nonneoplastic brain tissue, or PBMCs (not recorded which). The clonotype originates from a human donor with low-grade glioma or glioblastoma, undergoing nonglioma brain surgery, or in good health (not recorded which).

The sequence in DNA is TGTGCCAGCAGCTTACCGGGACTAGCGACAGATACGCAGTATTTT. It translates as CASSLPGLATDTQYF. The receptor chain draws on TRBV7-8 and TRBJ2-3; TRBD2 lines up with 10 middle nucleotides. The junction shows trimming of 2 bases on V and 3 bases on J, and the gene matches do not reach 2 bases of it. Reading the germline V gene gives CDR1 SGHVS and CDR2 FQNEAQ. The CDR3, cysteine through phenylalanine, is 15 amino acids long. This entry keeps only the CDR3 DNA: 45 bases, framed from base 1.